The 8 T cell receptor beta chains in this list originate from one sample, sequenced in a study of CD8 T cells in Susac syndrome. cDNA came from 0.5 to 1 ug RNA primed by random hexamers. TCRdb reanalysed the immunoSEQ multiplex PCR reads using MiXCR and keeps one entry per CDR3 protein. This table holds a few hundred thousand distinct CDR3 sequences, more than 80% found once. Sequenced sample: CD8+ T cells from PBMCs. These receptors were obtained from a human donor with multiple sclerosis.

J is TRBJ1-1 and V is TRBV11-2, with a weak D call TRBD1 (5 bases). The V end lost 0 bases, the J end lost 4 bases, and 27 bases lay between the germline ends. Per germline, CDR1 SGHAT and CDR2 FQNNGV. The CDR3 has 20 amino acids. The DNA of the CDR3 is TGTGCCAGCAGCTTAGATCCGCTGTTCCCAGGACAAAGGCTGAGCACTGAAGCTTTCTTT. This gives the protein CASSLDPLFPGQRLSTEAFF.

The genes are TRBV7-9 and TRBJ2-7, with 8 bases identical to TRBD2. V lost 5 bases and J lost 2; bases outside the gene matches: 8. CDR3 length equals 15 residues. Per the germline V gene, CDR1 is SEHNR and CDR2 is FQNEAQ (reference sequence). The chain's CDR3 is CASSTLAGDPYEQYF. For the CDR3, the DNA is TGTGCCAGCAGCACCCTAGCGGGTGACCCCTACGAGCAGTACTTC.

CDR3 protein: CASSIGTGAGETQYF. In nucleotides, the CDR3 is TGTGCCAGTAGTATAGGGACAGGGGCGGGCGAGACCCAGTACTTC. The rearrangement joins TRBV19 to TRBJ2-5, with TRBD1 matching over 9 bases. The germline gives CDR1 LNHDA, CDR2 SQIVND (reference sequence). The CDR3 is made up of 15 amino acids. With 1 base clipped from V and 5 bases from J, the junction kept 5 bases outside the gene matches.

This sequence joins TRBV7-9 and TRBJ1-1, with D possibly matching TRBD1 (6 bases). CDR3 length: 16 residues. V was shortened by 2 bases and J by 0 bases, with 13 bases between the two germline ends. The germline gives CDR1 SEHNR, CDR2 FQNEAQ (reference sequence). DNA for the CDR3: TGTGCCAGCAGCTTACCACAGGGTATGATGAACACTGAAGCTTTCTTT. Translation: CASSLPQGMMNTEAFF.

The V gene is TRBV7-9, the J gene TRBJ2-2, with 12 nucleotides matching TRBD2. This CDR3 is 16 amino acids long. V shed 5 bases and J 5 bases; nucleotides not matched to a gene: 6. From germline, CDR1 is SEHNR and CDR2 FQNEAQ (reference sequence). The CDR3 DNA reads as TGTGCCAGCAGCCCGACTAGCGGGAGAGGGACCGGGGAGCTGTTTTTT. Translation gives CASSPTSGRGTGELFF.

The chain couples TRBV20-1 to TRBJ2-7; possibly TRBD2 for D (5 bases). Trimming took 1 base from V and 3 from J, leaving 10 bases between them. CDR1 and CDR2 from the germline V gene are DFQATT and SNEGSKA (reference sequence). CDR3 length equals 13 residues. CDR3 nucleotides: TGCAGTGCTAGAGGTAGCGAGTACTACGAGCAGTACTTC. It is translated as CSARGSEYYEQYF.

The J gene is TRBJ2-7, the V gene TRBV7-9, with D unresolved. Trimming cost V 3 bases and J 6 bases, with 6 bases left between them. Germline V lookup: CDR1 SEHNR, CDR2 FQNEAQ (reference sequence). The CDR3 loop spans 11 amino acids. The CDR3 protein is CASSFASEQYF. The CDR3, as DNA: TGTGCCAGCAGCTTCGCATCCGAGCAGTACTTC. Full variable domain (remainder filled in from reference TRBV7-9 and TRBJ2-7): DTGVSQNPRHKITKRGQNVTFRCDPISEHNRLYWYRQTLGQGPEFLTYFQNEAQLEKSRLLSDRFSAERPKGSFSTLEIQRTEQGDSAMYLCASSFASEQYFGPGTRLTVT.

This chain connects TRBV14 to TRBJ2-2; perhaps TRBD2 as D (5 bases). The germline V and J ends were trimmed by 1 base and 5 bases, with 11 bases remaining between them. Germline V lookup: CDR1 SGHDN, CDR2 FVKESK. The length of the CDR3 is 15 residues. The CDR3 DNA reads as TGTGCCAGCAGCCAAGGAGGGCTTGGGACCGGGGAGCTGTTTTTT. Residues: CASSQGGLGTGELFF.